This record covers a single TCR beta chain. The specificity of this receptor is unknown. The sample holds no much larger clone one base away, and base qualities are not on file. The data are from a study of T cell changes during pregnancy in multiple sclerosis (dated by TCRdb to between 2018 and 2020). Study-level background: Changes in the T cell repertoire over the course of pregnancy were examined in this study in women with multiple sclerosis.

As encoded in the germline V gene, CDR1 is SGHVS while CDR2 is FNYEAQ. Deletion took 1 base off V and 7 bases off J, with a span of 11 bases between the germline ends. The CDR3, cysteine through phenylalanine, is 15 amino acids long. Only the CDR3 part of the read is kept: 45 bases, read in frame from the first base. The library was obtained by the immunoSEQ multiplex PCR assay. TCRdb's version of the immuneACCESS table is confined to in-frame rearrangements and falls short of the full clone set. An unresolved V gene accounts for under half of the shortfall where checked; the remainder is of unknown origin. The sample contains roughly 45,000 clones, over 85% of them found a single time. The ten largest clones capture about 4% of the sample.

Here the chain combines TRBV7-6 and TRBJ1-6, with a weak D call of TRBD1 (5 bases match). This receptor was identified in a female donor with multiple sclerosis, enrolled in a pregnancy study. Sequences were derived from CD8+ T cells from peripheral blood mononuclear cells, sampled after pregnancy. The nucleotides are TGTGCCAGCAGCTTAGAGGCAGGGCAGAATTCACCCCTCCACTTT. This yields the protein CASSLEAGQNSPLHF.